These 15 T cell receptor beta chains were all obtained from the same sample, sequenced in a study of Ad26.COV2.S vaccination and SARS-CoV-2 variants. The protocol was immunoSEQ multiplex PCR, while the TCRdb copy is restricted to in-frame clones and leaves out a portion. Of about 460,000 clones listed, 80% to 90% are singletons. Treatment given: some 20 received Ad26.COV2.S at low or high dose, single or two shots; roughly 5 received placebo; per-sample allocation not given. Sampling happened 63 days after the first vaccine or placebo injection. Sequencing was performed on peripheral blood, taken in a trial of Ad26.COV2.S vaccine versus placebo. All receptors derive from a person aged 18-65 years who received the Ad26.COV2.S COVID-19 vaccine or a placebo.

This clone was seen once. This rearrangement joins TRBV5-1 to TRBJ1-1; a possible D gene is TRBD1 (5 bases). Germline loops: CDR1 SGHRS, CDR2 YFSETQ. Trimming removed 3 bases at V and 1 base at J, with 13 bases between. The CDR3 consists of 15 residues. The CDR3 coding sequence is TGCGCCAGCAGCTCGGGGACGGTGAAGAACACTGAAGCTTTCTTT. This codes for CASSSGTVKNTEAFF.

The chain has TRBV7-8 and TRBJ1-1; maybe TRBD1 (5 bases). V lost 10 bases and J lost 2, with 14 bases in between. The CDR3 contains 13 residues. The V gene's germline CDR1 is SGHVS and CDR2 FQNEAQ. The CDR3 loop is CATTRGLNTEAFF. In DNA, the CDR3 is TGTGCCACGACGAGGGGTCTTAACACTGAAGCTTTCTTT.

V and J are TRBV11-2 and TRBJ2-7; TRBD2 might be the D (6 bases). V was clipped by 5 bases and J by 1 base, with 12 bases between them. This CDR3 is 14 amino acids long. The germline gives CDR1 SGHAT, CDR2 FQNNGV. CDR3 residues: CASSRLGGSYEQYF. The CDR3 DNA is TGTGCCAGCAGCCGTCTTGGGGGGTCCTACGAGCAGTACTTC.

This chain uses TRBV30 with TRBJ2-2; D is tentatively TRBD1 or TRBD2 (5 bases each). The germline V gene has CDR1 GTSNPN and CDR2 SVGIG (reference sequence). Trimming took off 4 bases at V and 1 base at J, with 10 bases between the two ends. This CDR3 spans 14 amino acids. The CDR3: CAWTGTRNTGELFF. In DNA form, the CDR3 reads TGTGCCTGGACAGGGACCCGGAACACCGGGGAGCTGTTTTTT.

This clone was counted a single time. This rearrangement joins TRBV5-4 to TRBJ2-7, with TRBD1 identical over 12 bases. Losses at the gene ends were 4 bases for V and 5 bases for J; bases not matched to a gene: 7. This CDR3 has 15 amino acids. CDR1 is SGHNT, CDR2 YYREEE, per germline (reference sequence). The CDR3 loop reads CASSIGTGGANEQYF. Here the CDR3 DNA reads TGTGCCAGCAGCATCGGGACAGGGGGCGCGAACGAGCAGTACTTC.

A few counts support this clone. This chain joins TRBV2 and TRBJ2-1, with 7 bases matching TRBD2. Looked up from germline, CDR1 is SNHLY and CDR2 is FYNNEI. This CDR3 has 16 amino acids. J lost 2 bases, V lost 2 bases, and 6 bases had no gene match. CDR3 in amino acids: CASSESVAGAYNEQFF. The CDR3 region has the DNA TGTGCCAGCAGTGAAAGTGTAGCGGGCGCCTACAATGAGCAGTTCTTC.

The chain has TRBV7-9 and TRBJ1-2; tentative D call: TRBD1 (5 bases). Germline V gene lookup returns CDR1 SEHNR and CDR2 FQNEAQ (reference sequence). The CDR3 has 15 amino acids. Trimming pared 5 bases from V and 6 bases from J, leaving 19 bases between. CDR3 amino acids: CASSPWTLDTDGYTF. The CDR3, as DNA: TGTGCCAGCAGCCCCTGGACCCTGGACACGGATGGCTACACCTTC.

This chain joins TRBV4-3 and TRBJ1-1; a possible D gene is TRBD1 (6 bases). This CDR3 is 13 amino acids long. Trimming removed 0 bases from V and 8 bases from J, with 10 bases in between. CDR1 is LGHNA and CDR2 is YSLEER in the germline V gene. This CDR3 is CASSQDNRVEAFF. The CDR3 DNA sequence: TGCGCCAGCAGCCAAGACAACAGGGTCGAAGCTTTCTTT.

This chain connects TRBV15 to TRBJ2-5, with D hard to call. Deletions cut 1 base from V and 1 base from J, with 4 bases between. Germline CDR1 and CDR2: LNHNV and YYDKDF (reference sequence). This CDR3 is 13 amino acids long. The CDR3 region is CATSRGIQETQYF. CDR3 coding DNA: TGTGCCACCAGCAGAGGAATCCAAGAGACCCAGTACTTC.

The chain recombines TRBV27 with TRBJ2-3; TRBD2 is a possible D gene (6 bases). The CDR3 sequence is 12 residues long. Germline V gene sequence: CDR1 MNHEY, CDR2 SMNVEV (reference sequence). The ends were cut back, 3 bases at V and 5 bases at J, with 6 bases in the middle. The CDR3 spells CASSFGGDTQYF. The CDR3 nucleotides read TGTGCCAGCAGTTTCGGGGGAGATACGCAGTATTTT.

The chain joins TRBV3-1 (or the pseudogene TRBV3-2) to TRBJ1-1; D is unclear. The CDR3 is 14 residues long. Trimming left V 1 base short and J 4 bases short, with 10 bases between. Looked up from germline, CDR1 is LGHDT and CDR2 is YNNKEL (reference sequence). CDR3 bases: TGTGCCAGCAGCCAAGTGGGTCTGGGCACTGAAGCTTTCTTT. Its protein product is CASSQVGLGTEAFF.

This clone appeared a few times. The J gene is TRBJ1-5, the V gene TRBV3-1 (or the pseudogene TRBV3-2), with a possible D match to TRBD1 (5 bases). The CDR3 loop spans 13 amino acids. The V gene lost 6 bases and the J gene lost 0 bases, with 6 bases spanning the gap. Germline values: CDR1 LGHDT, CDR2 YNNKEL (reference sequence). The CDR3 bases are TGTGCCAGCAGGGGGGGTAGCAATCAGCCCCAGCATTTT. This sequence encodes CASRGGSNQPQHF.

The chain joins TRBV28 to TRBJ1-3, with no clear D. The germline V gene has CDR1 MDHEN and CDR2 SYDVKM. This CDR3 comprises 14 residues. V was shortened by 9 bases and J by 0 bases, with 12 bases between the two germline ends. This chain's CDR3 is CASRYVGSGNTIYF. The CDR3 nucleotides are TGTGCCAGTCGATATGTGGGCTCTGGAAACACCATATATTTT.

The chain links TRBV7-3 to TRBJ2-1, with TRBD2 matching 14 bases. Losses at the gene ends were 1 base for V and 0 bases for J; bases not matched to a gene: 8. Germline V gene sequence: CDR1 SGHTA, CDR2 FQGTGA. The CDR3 runs 20 residues. CDR3 nucleotide sequence: TGTGCCAGCAGCTTAAGAGGACTAGCGGGAGGTAGTAGCTCCTACAATGAGCAGTTCTTC. It is translated as CASSLRGLAGGSSSYNEQFF. The full variable domain, with the rest looked up from reference TRBV7-3 and TRBJ2-1, is GAGVSQTPSNKVTEKGKYVELRCDPISGHTALYWYRQSLGQGPEFLIYFQGTGAADDSGLPNDRFFAVRPEGSVSTLKIQRTERGDSAVYLCASSLRGLAGGSSSYNEQFFGPGTRLTVL.

The chain carries TRBV5-4 and TRBJ1-6; TRBD1 agrees at 7 bases. Germline CDR1 reads SGHNT; CDR2 reads YYREEE (reference sequence). The ends lost 3 bases at V and 8 bases at J; junction bases unmatched: 11. The CDR3 is 16 residues long. CDR3 loop: CASSSGQTGRYSPLHF. The CDR3 DNA is TGTGCCAGCAGCTCCGGACAGACAGGGAGGTATTCACCCCTCCACTTT.